This is a list of T cell receptor beta chains from one sample in a study of blood T cells in healthy people across ages. TCRdb reprocessed the 5' RACE reads with MiXCR, giving one entry per CDR3 protein. The table lists hundreds of thousands of distinct CDR3 sequences, roughly 30% of them singletons. The sequenced sample was blood. These receptors originate from a woman older than 75 in good health. The CDR3 runs from the conserved cysteine through the conserved F or W. The D gene is left open where the match is weak. Clone size, where shown, is once, few, many, or a class for clones that have expanded.

v_call	j_call	clone_size	d_call	cdr3_nt	cdr3_aa
TRBV7-2	TRBJ2-5	many	NA	TGTGCCAGCAGCTCCTCGGGGGCGGCAGAGACCCAGTACTTC	CASSSSGAAETQYF
TRBV20-1	TRBJ2-3	once	NA	TGCAGTGCTAGGGCTTTCTCTAGCACAGATATGCAGTATTTT	CSARAFSSTDMQYF
TRBV12-5	TRBJ1-3	NA	NA	TGTGCTAGTGGTTCACGGACGGCTTACTCTGGAAACACCATATATTTT	CASGSRTAYSGNTIYF
TRBV6-5	TRBJ1-2	many	NA	TGTGCCAGCAGAGTCGGAACCTATGGCTACACCTTC	CASRVGTYGYTF
TRBV30	TRBJ2-1	NA	TRBD2	TGTGCCTGGAACTTAAGATTAGCGGGGGGGCGATACAATGAGCAGTTCTTC	CAWNLRLAGGRYNEQFF
TRBV6-2/TRBV6-3	TRBJ1-2	NA	TRBD1	TGTGCCAGCAGGTATAGGGGACAGGAAGATGGCTACACCTTC	CASRYRGQEDGYTF
TRBV3-1	TRBJ2-1	NA	NA	TGTGCCAGCAGCCAAGCATTTACGCCGAGCTCCTACAATGAGCAGTTCTTC	CASSQAFTPSSYNEQFF
TRBV5-5	TRBJ2-5	many	NA	TGTGCCAGCAGCTTGGCCACACGACAAGAGACCCAGTACTTC	CASSLATRQETQYF
TRBV10-1	TRBJ1-6	NA	NA	TGCGCCAGCAGCCCCTCCAGCTGGGATATAGGATCACCCCTCCACTTT	CASSPSSWDIGSPLHF
TRBV18	TRBJ1-3	NA	NA	TGTGCCAGCTCACCCTCCGGAGGTAGCTCTGGAAACACCATATATTTT	CASSPSGGSSGNTIYF
TRBV10-3	TRBJ2-7	NA	TRBD1	TGTGCCACCAGTGGGGACAGGGGAAACGCGGGAGGCGAGCAGTACTTC	CATSGDRGNAGGEQYF
TRBV5-6	TRBJ2-5	many	NA	TGTGCCAGCAGCTTGGGCAGGCATAGAGATGCCCAGTACTTC	CASSLGRHRDAQYF
TRBV5-1	TRBJ1-4	many	NA	TGCGCCAGCAGCCCAAATAGTGCAACTAATGAAAAACTGTTTTTT	CASSPNSATNEKLFF
TRBV24-1	TRBJ2-1	many	NA	TGTGCCACCACGGGCGGGTTGGGCAATGAGCAGTTCTTC	CATTGGLGNEQFF
TRBV6-5	TRBJ1-1	once	TRBD1	TGTGCCAGCAGTTACCCAGCAGGGGGGGGCCCTGAAGCTTTCTTT	CASSYPAGGGPEAFF
TRBV4-3	TRBJ2-1	many	NA	TGCGCCAGCAGCCTCAATTCGCGGGGGCGGAATGAGCAGTTCTTC	CASSLNSRGRNEQFF
TRBV6-6	TRBJ2-1	once	TRBD2	TGTGCCAGCAGTTACTCGACTAGCCCACCCTATGAGCAGTTCTTC	CASSYSTSPPYEQFF
TRBV9	TRBJ2-7	many	NA	TGTGCCAGCAGCGACACGGGACTCGAGCAGTACTTC	CASSDTGLEQYF
TRBV6-2/TRBV6-3	TRBJ2-3	many	TRBD2	TGTGCCAGCACCAAATCCGGACTAGCGGGGCGCACAGATACGCAGTATTTT	CASTKSGLAGRTDTQYF
TRBV21-1	TRBJ2-4	few	NA	TGTGCCAGCAGCGGCACCCCGGGACATCCGATGGGGTACAGGTGGGAGCAGTACTTC	CASSGTPGHPMGYRWEQYF
TRBV12-3/TRBV12-4	TRBJ2-4	NA	TRBD1	TGTGCCAGCAGTTTAGTGACAGGGGGGGAGCAGTACTTC	CASSLVTGGEQYF
TRBV6-1	TRBJ2-2	many	NA	TGTGCCAGCAGGGGTAGGGCCACCGGGGAGCTGTTTTTT	CASRGRATGELFF
TRBV20-1	TRBJ1-1	few	NA	TGCAGTGCTAGGGGTGGGGGGCGGACTGAAGCTTTCTTT	CSARGGGRTEAFF
TRBV20-1	TRBJ1-1	few	NA	TGCAGTGCCCAGACAGAAATGAACACTGAAGCTTTCTTT	CSAQTEMNTEAFF
TRBV12-3/TRBV12-4	TRBJ2-3	many	NA	TGTGCCAGCACCGCATCCGACCGATCCACAGATACGCAGTATTTT	CASTASDRSTDTQYF
TRBV25-1	TRBJ2-7	few	NA	TGTGCCAGCAGTGAATCGCCTAACTCCTACAATGAGCAGTACTTC	CASSESPNSYNEQYF
TRBV20-1	TRBJ2-5	NA	TRBD2	TGCAGTGCTGGACCCGGACTAGCTCTGGAGACCCAGTACTTC	CSAGPGLALETQYF
TRBV7-2	TRBJ2-7	NA	NA	TGTGCCAGCAGCTGGACTGTTACCTACGAGCAGTACTTC	CASSWTVTYEQYF
TRBV20-1	TRBJ2-7	many	TRBD1	TGCAGTGCTAGACTTGGGACAGCGCCCTCCTACGAGCAGTACTTC	CSARLGTAPSYEQYF
TRBV20-1	TRBJ2-3	NA	NA	TGCAGTGCACCGACAACCGGATATCCAGATACGCAGTATTTT	CSAPTTGYPDTQYF
TRBV5-1	TRBJ2-1	many	NA	TGCGCCAGCGGACCCAGAACCCGGCCGATTGAGCAGTTCTTC	CASGPRTRPIEQFF
TRBV7-2	TRBJ2-1	NA	TRBD2	TGTGCCAGCAGCTCGGGGCCGGGGACTAGCGATAATGAGCAGTTCTTC	CASSSGPGTSDNEQFF
TRBV10-3	TRBJ2-1	many	NA	TGTGCCATCAGTGAGTTCGGCGAAACCTACAATGAGCAGTTCTTC	CAISEFGETYNEQFF
TRBV4-1	TRBJ1-5	few	NA	TGCGCCAGCAGCCAAATACGAAATCAGCCCCAGCATTTT	CASSQIRNQPQHF
TRBV5-1	TRBJ2-5	NA	TRBD2	TGCGCCAGCAGCTTACGCCCTAGCGGCCAAGAGACCCAGTACTTC	CASSLRPSGQETQYF
TRBV5-1	TRBJ2-5	NA	NA	TGCGCCAGCAGCTTGGATCCTGGACTAACCGTAGAGACCCAGTACTTC	CASSLDPGLTVETQYF
TRBV27	TRBJ2-7	many	TRBD1	TGTGCCAGCAGTTACAGGGGTTCAGTTGGCGAGCAGTACTTC	CASSYRGSVGEQYF
TRBV15	TRBJ1-6	few	NA	TGTGCCACCAGCAGTCGTTACGGGGGGGATTCACCCCTCCACTTT	CATSSRYGGDSPLHF
TRBV5-6	TRBJ1-5	few	NA	TGTGCCAGCAGCCGTACTGCCCAGGGCCTGGGCAATCAGCCCCAGCATTTT	CASSRTAQGLGNQPQHF
TRBV5-1	TRBJ2-1	NA	TRBD1	TGCGCCAGCAGCTTATTTGGACAGGGGGCAAGAAATGAGCAGTTCTTC	CASSLFGQGARNEQFF
TRBV6-6	TRBJ1-4	few	NA	TGTGCCAGCAGTTACGAGGGTGCAACTAATGAAAAACTGTTTTTT	CASSYEGATNEKLFF
TRBV7-9	TRBJ1-4	few	TRBD1	TGTGCCAGCAGCTCCAGGCGGCAGGGGGCGCAAACCACAACTAATGAAAAACTGTTTTTT	CASSSRRQGAQTTTNEKLFF
TRBV7-3	TRBJ2-3	NA	NA	TGTGCCAGCAGCCACGGACTAACTAGCTACACAGATACGCAGTATTTT	CASSHGLTSYTDTQYF
TRBV20-1	TRBJ2-3	many	TRBD2	TGCAGTGCTTCCTCCGGCGGGGGGAGCACGGATACGCAGTATTTT	CSASSGGGSTDTQYF
TRBV6-2/TRBV6-3	TRBJ2-2	many	TRBD1	TGTGCCAGCAGTTACTGGACAGGGGGCGTCGGCACCGGGGAGCTGTTTTTT	CASSYWTGGVGTGELFF
TRBV27	TRBJ2-7	many	NA	TGTGCCAGCAGTTCCGCGGGACCCTTGATCGAGCAGTACTTC	CASSSAGPLIEQYF
TRBV7-2	TRBJ2-4	many	TRBD1	TGTGCCAGCAGCTTAGGGGACAGGCTCGTTGTGACGGCCAAAAACATTCAGTACTTC	CASSLGDRLVVTAKNIQYF
TRBV3-1	TRBJ2-7	many	TRBD1	TGTGCCAGCAGCCCCGGGACAGGGGTCCACGAGCAGTACTTC	CASSPGTGVHEQYF
TRBV5-1	TRBJ1-4	many	TRBD1	TGCGCCAGCAGCATGACGACAGGGCCTAATGAAAAACTGTTTTTT	CASSMTTGPNEKLFF
TRBV29-1	TRBJ2-3	NA	NA	TGCAGCGTTGAACAGGGGTTGGCAGATACGCAGTATTTT	CSVEQGLADTQYF
TRBV20-1	TRBJ1-4	few	NA	TGCAGTGCCGGCTCGGGTTATGAAAAACTGTTTTTT	CSAGSGYEKLFF